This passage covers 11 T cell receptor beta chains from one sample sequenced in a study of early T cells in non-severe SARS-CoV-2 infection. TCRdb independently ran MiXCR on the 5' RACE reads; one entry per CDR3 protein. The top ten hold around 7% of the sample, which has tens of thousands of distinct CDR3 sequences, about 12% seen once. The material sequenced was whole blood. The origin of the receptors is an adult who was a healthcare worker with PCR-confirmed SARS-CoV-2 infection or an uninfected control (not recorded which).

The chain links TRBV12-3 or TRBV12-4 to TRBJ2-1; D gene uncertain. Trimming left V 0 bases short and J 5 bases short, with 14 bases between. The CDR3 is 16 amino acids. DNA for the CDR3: TGTGCCAGCAGTTTAGCGACCCAACCCACCGACAATGAGCAGTTCTTC. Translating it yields CASSLATQPTDNEQFF.

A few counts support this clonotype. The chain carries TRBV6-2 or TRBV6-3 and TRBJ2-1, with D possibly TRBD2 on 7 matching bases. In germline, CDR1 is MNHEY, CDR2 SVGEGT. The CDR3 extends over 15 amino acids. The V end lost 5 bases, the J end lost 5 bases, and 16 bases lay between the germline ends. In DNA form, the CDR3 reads TGTGCCAGCAGTCGAGGGGGGGCCGGCGACAATGAGCAGTTCTTC. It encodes CASSRGGAGDNEQFF.

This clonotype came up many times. CDR3 loop: CASRWTGDTGELFF. CDR3 DNA: TGTGCCAGCAGGTGGACAGGGGACACCGGGGAGCTGTTTTTT. The rearrangement joins TRBV27 to TRBJ2-2; 9 nucleotides match TRBD1. The CDR3 extends over 14 amino acids. Germline V gene data show CDR1 as MNHEY and CDR2 as SMNVEV (reference sequence). V lost 6 bases and J lost 3; bases outside the gene matches: 2.

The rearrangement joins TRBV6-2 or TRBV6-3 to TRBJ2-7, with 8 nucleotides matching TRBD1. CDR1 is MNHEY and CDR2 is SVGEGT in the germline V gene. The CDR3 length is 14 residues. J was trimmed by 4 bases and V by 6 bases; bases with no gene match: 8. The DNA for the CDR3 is TGTGCCAGCAGGGATTCGGACAGGGCGTACGAGCAGTACTTC. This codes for CASRDSDRAYEQYF.

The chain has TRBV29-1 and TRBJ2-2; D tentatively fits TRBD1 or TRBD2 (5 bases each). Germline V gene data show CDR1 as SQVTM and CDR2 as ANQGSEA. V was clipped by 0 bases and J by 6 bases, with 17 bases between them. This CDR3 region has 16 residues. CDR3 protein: CSVEDLSRGEAGELFF. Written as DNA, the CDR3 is TGCAGCGTTGAAGATCTGTCCAGAGGGGAAGCCGGGGAGCTGTTTTTT.

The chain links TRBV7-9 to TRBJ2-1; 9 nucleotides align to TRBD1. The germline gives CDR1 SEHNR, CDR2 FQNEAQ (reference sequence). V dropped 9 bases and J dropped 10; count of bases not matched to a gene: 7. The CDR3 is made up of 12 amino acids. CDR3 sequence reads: CASQDRGLEQFF. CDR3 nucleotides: TGTGCCAGTCAAGACAGGGGGTTGGAGCAGTTCTTC.

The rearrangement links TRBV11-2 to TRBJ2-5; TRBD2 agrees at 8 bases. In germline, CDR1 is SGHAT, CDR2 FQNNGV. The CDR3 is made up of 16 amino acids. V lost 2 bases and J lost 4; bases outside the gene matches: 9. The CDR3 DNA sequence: TGTGCCAGCAGCTTAAGTCTCGCTAGCGGGTTAGAGACCCAGTACTTC. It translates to CASSLSLASGLETQYF.

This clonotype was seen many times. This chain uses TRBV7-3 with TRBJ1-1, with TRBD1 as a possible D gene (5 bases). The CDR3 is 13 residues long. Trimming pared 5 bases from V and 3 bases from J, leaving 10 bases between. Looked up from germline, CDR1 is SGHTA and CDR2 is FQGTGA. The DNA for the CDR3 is TGTGCCAGCAGCCCCCGAGGGGACACTGAAGCTTTCTTT. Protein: CASSPRGDTEAFF. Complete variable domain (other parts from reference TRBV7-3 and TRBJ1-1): GAGVSQTPSNKVTEKGKYVELRCDPISGHTALYWYRQSLGQGPEFLIYFQGTGAADDSGLPNDRFFAVRPEGSVSTLKIQRTERGDSAVYLCASSPRGDTEAFFGQGTRLTVV.

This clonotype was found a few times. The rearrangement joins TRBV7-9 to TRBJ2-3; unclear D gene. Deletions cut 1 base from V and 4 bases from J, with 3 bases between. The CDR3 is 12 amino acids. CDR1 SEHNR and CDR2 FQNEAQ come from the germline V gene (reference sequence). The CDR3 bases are TGTGCCAGCAGCTTAGAGGCAGATACGCAGTATTTT. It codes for CASSLEADTQYF.

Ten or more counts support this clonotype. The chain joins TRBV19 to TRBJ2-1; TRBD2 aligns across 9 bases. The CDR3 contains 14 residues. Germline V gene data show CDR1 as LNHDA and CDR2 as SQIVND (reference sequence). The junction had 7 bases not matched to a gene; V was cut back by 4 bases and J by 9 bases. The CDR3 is CASSSGRASGEQFF. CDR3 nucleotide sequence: TGTGCCAGTAGTAGCGGGAGGGCTTCTGGTGAGCAGTTCTTC.

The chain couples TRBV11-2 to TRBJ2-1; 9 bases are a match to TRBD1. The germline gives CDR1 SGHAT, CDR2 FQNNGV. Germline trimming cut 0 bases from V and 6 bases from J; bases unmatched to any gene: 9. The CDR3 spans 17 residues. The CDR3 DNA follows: TGTGCCAGCAGCTTAGATCGTGGGACAGGGATTCTCAATGAGCAGTTCTTC. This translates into CASSLDRGTGILNEQFF. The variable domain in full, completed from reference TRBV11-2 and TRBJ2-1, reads EAGVAQSPRYKIIEKRQSVAFWCNPISGHATLYWYQQILGQGPKLLIQFQNNGVVDDSQLPKDRFSAERLKGVDSTLKIQPAKLEDSAVYLCASSLDRGTGILNEQFFGPGTRLTVL.